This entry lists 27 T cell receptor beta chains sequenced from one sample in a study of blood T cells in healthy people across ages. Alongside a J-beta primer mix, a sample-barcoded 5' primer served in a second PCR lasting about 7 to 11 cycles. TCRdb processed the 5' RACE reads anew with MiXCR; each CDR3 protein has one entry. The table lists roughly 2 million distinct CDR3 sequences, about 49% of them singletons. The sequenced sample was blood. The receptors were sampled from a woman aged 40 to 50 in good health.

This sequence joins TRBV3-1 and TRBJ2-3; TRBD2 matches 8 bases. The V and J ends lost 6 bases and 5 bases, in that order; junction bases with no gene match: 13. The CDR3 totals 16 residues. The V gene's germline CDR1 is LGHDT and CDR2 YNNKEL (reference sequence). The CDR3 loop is CASRRRDGGVLDTQYF. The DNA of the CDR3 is TGTGCCAGCAGACGCCGGGACGGGGGGGTTCTAGATACGCAGTATTTT.

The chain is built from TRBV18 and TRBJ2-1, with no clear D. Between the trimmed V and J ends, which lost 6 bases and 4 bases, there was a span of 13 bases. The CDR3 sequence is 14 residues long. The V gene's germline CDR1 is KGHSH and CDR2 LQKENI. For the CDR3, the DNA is TGTGCCAGCTCGTCCCAACTGGATTACAATGAGCAGTTCTTC. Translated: CASSSQLDYNEQFF.

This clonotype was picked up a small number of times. CDR3 residues: CASNSPSGVDNSPLHF. The CDR3 DNA follows: TGTGCCAGCAATTCCCCGTCAGGGGTCGATAATTCACCCCTCCACTTT. The V call is TRBV28, the J call TRBJ1-6; the D gene is possibly TRBD1 (6 bases). Germline values: CDR1 MDHEN, CDR2 SYDVKM. This CDR3 has 16 amino acids. Trimming removed 7 bases from V and 5 bases from J, with 18 bases in between.

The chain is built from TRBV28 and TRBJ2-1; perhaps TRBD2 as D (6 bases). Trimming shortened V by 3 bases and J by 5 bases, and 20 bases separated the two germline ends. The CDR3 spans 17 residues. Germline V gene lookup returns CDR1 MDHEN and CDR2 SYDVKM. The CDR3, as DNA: TGTGCCAGCAGTTTCGGGGGATCGAGTCCGGCCCACAATGAGCAGTTCTTC. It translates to CASSFGGSSPAHNEQFF.

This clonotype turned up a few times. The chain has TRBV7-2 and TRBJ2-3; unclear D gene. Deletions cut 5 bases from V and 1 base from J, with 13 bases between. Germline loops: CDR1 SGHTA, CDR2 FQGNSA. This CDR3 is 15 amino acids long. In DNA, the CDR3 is TGTGCCAGCAGCCGATCGCGTTCCGGCACAGATACGCAGTATTTT. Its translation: CASSRSRSGTDTQYF.

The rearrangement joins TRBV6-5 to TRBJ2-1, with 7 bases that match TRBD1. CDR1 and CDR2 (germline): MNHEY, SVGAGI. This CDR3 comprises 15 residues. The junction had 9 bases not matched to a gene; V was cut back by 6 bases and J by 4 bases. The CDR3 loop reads CASRQGGASYNEQFF. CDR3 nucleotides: TGTGCCAGCAGACAAGGGGGCGCGTCATACAATGAGCAGTTCTTC.

CDR3 coding DNA: TGTGCCAGCAGTTCAGGGACAGCTTTTACAGATACGCAGTATTTT. It is translated as CASSSGTAFTDTQYF. The chain carries TRBV28 and TRBJ2-3; 7 bases map to TRBD1. Trimming took 4 bases from V and 3 from J; bases not matched to a gene: 7. The CDR3 spans 15 residues. Germline CDR1 is MDHEN and CDR2 is SYDVKM.

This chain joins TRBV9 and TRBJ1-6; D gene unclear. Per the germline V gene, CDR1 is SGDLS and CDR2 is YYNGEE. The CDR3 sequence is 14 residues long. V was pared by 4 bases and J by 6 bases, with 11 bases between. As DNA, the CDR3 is TGTGCCAGCAGCACTCCCGGAGGTAATTCACCCCTCCACTTT. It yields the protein CASSTPGGNSPLHF.

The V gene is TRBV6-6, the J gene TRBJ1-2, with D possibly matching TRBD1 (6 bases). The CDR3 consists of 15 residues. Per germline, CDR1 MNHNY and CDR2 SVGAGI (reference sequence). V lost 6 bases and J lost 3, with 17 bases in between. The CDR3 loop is CASRRGGGGDYGYTF. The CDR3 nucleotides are TGTGCCAGCAGGAGGGGGGGCGGGGGTGACTATGGCTACACCTTC.

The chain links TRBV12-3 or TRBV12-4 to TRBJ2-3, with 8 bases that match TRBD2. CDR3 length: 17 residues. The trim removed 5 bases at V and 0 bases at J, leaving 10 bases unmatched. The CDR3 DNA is TGTGCCAGCAGTGCCCTAGGGGTAGCGGGGAGCACAGATACGCAGTATTTT. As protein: CASSALGVAGSTDTQYF.

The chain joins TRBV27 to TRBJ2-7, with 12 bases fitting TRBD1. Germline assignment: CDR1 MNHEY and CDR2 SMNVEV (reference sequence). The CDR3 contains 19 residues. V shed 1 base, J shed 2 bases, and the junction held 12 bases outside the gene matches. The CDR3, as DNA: TGTGCCAGCAGTTTATTCGGGACAGGGGGCGGACTAGCGGCCTACGAGCAGTACTTC. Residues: CASSLFGTGGGLAAYEQYF.

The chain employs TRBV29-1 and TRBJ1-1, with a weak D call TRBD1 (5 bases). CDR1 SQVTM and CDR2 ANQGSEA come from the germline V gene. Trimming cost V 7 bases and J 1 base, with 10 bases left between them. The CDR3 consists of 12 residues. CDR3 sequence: CSGTTGNTEAFF. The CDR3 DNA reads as TGCAGCGGCACAACAGGGAACACTGAAGCTTTCTTT.

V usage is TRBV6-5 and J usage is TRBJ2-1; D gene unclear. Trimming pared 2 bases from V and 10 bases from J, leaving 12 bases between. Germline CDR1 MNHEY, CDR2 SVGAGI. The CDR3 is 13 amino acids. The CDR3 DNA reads TGTGCCAGCAGTTACCGCCCCGCGCGGGAGCAGTTCTTC. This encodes CASSYRPAREQFF.

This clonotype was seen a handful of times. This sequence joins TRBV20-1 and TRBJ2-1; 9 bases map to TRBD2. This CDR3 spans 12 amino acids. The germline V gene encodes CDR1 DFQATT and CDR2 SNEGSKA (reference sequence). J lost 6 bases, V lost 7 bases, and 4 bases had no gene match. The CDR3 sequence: CSVERGVNEQFF. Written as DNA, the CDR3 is TGCAGTGTCGAGCGGGGGGTCAATGAGCAGTTCTTC.

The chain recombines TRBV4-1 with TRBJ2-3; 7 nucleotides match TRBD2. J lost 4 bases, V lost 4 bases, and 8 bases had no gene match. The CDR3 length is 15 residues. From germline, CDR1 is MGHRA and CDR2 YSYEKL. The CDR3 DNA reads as TGCGCCAGCAGCCCCCCGGCGGGGGAGGCAGATACGCAGTATTTT. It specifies CASSPPAGEADTQYF.

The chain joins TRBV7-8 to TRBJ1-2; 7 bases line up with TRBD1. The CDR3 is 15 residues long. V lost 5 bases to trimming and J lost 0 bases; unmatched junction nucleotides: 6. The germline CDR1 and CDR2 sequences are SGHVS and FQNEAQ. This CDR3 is CASSPQTGSNYGYTF. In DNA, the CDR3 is TGTGCCAGCAGCCCCCAGACAGGGTCTAACTATGGCTACACCTTC. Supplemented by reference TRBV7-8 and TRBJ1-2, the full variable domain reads GAGVSQSPRYKVAKRGQDVALRCDPISGHVSLFWYQQALGQGPEFLTYFQNEAQLDKSGLPSDRFFAERPEGSVSTLKIQRTQQEDSAVYLCASSPQTGSNYGYTFGSGTRLTVV.

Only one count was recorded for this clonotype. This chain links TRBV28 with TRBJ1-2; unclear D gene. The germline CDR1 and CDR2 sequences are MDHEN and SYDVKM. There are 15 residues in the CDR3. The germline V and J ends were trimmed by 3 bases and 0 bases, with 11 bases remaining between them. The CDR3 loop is CASSFPRAANYGYTF. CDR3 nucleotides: TGTGCCAGCAGTTTCCCCCGGGCGGCTAACTATGGCTACACCTTC.

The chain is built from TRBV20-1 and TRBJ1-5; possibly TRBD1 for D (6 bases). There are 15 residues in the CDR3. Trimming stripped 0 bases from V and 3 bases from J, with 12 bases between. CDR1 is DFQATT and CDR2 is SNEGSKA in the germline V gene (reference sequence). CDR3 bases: TGCAGTGCTAGAGATCTGGGGGGCTTCAATCAGCCCCAGCATTTT. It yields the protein CSARDLGGFNQPQHF.

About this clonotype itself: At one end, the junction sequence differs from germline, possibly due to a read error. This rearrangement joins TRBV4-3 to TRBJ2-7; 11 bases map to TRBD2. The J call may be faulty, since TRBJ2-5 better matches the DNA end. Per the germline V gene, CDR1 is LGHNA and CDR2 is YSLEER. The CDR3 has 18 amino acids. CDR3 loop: CAGSQDMETASGGETQYF. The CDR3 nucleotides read TGCGCCGGCAGCCAAGATATGGAGACGGCTAGCGGGGGGGAGACCCAGTACTTC.

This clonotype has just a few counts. Written as DNA, the CDR3 is TGTGCCAGCAGTTACGGGCCCAAGTACGAGCAGTACTTC. Translating gives CASSYGPKYEQYF. The V gene is TRBV6-6, the J gene TRBJ2-7; D uncertain. V lost 2 bases to trimming and J lost 4 bases, with 9 bases between them. Per the germline V gene, CDR1 is MNHNY and CDR2 is SVGAGI (reference sequence). This CDR3 is 13 amino acids long.

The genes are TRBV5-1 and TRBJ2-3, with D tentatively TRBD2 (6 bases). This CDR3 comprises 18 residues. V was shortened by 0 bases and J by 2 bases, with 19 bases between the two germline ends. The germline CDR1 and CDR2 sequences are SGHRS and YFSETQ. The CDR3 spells CASSLEPGVRVPTDTQYF. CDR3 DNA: TGCGCCAGCAGCTTGGAGCCGGGAGTAAGGGTCCCCACAGATACGCAGTATTTT.

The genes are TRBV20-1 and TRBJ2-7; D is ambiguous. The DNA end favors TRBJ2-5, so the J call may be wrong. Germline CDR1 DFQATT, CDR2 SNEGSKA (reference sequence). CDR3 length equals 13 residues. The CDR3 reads CSARDPEQETQYF. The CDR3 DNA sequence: TGCAGTGCTAGAGATCCAGAACAAGAGACCCAGTACTTC.

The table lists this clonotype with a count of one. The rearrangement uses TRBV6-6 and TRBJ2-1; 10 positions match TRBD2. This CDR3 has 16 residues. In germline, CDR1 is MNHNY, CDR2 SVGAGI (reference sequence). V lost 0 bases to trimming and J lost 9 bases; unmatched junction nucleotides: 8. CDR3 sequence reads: CASSYSAGGYLSEQFF. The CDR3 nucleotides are TGTGCCAGCAGTTACTCAGCGGGGGGGTACCTTAGTGAGCAGTTCTTC.

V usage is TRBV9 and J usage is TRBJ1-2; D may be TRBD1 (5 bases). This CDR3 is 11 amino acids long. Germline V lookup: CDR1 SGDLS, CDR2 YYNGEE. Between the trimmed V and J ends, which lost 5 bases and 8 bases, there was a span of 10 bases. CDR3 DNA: TGTGCCAGCAGTGGGAGGGACGGCTACACCTTC. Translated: CASSGRDGYTF.

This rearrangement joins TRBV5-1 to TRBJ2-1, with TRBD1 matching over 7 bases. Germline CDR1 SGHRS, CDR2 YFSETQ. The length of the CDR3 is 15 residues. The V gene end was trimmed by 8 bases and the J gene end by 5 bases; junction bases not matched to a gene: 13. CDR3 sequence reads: CASAPQGLSHNEQFF. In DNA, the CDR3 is TGCGCCAGTGCCCCACAGGGGTTATCACACAATGAGCAGTTCTTC.

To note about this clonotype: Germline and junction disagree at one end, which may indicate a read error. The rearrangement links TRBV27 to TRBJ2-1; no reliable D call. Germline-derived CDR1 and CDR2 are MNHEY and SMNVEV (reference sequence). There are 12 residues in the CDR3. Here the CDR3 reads CASSIAWGELFF. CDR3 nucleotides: TGTGCCAGCAGTATCGCCTGGGGTGAGCTGTTCTTC.

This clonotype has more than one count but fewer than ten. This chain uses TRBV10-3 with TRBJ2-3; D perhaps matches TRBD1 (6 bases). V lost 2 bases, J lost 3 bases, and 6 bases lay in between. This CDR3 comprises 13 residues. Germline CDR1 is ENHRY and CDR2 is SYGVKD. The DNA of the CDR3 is TGTGCCATCAGTGAGCAGGGGACAGATACGCAGTATTTT. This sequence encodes CAISEQGTDTQYF.